The clone carrying this T cell receptor beta chain was observed many times. As yet, its antigen is unknown. The sample comes from a study of CD8 T cells in ankylosing spondylitis. TCRdb called the 5' RACE reads again in MiXCR, with one record for every CDR3 protein. The repertoire holds about 330,000 distinct CDR3 sequences, with around 8% as singletons. Regarding the study as a whole: Disease-linked clones were reportedly significantly enriched in matched ankylosing spondylitis synovial fluid. There was a TCR beta motif, made of eight highly homologous variants, that appeared characteristic of ankylosing spondylitis blood.

Germline CDR1 is DFQATT and CDR2 is SNEGSKA (reference sequence). The CDR3 loop spans 16 amino acids. V was pared by 3 bases and J by 5 bases, with 13 bases of the junction left unmatched. This chain joins TRBV20-1 and TRBJ2-3; 8 bases align to TRBD1. This TCR derives from a male donor with ankylosing spondylitis. The source material was blood, either unsorted or a sorted T cell fraction (not recorded which). CDR3 sequence: CSASPRTGTSGDTQYF. The CDR3 coding sequence is TGCAGTGCTAGTCCCCGGACAGGGACCTCTGGAGATACGCAGTATTTT.